This T cell receptor (beta chain) is from a study of patients and donors after allogeneic stem cell transplantation. The length of the CDR3 is 14 residues. CDR1 is MNHEY and CDR2 is SMNVEV in the germline V gene (reference sequence). V lost 5 bases and J lost 1, with 11 bases in between. TCRdb itself ran the RT-PCR reads through MiXCR, one entry per CDR3 protein. This sample has about 410,000 distinct CDR3 sequences, with approximately 16% found just once. This clonotype was picked up many times. The source material was blood, either unsorted or a sorted T cell fraction (not recorded which). The rearrangement links TRBV27 to TRBJ1-1, with D hard to call. The sequence was obtained from a human donor who was either an allogeneic HSCT recipient or a stem cell or donor lymphocyte infusion donor (not recorded which). It is not recorded whose cells these are; they may come from a transplant donor. The CDR3 region is CASSISTGNTEAFF. The CDR3 DNA follows: TGTGCCAGCAGTATCTCGACGGGGAACACTGAAGCTTTCTTT.